This T cell receptor beta chain emerged from a study of blood T cell repertoires in COVID-19. Libraries were prepared by immunoSEQ multiplex PCR; TCRdb keeps only in-frame clonotypes and omits some of them. The data contain a few hundred thousand clones, about nine tenths of them seen just once; the ten biggest clones take up approximately 1.5%. Germline-derived CDR1 and CDR2 are LGHNA and YSLEER. The V end lost 1 base, the J end lost 10 bases, and 17 bases lay between the germline ends. This CDR3 has 15 amino acids. The sequence derives from a woman aged 25-40 years who had recovered from COVID-19. The sample was PBMCs or T cells enriched from blood (not recorded which). The chain has TRBV4-3 and TRBJ1-5; D possibly corresponds to TRBD1 (6 bases). CDR3 amino acids: CASSQALTGTTPQHF. CDR3 bases: TGCGCCAGCAGCCAAGCTTTAACTGGGACAACACCCCAGCATTTT.